The 26 T cell receptor beta chains listed next were all sequenced from one sample in a study of T cells in Graves' hyperthyroidism and ophthalmopathy. RNA transcripts gave rise to amplified TCR beta CDR3 regions. Initially, a first-round RT-PCR of the TCR CDR3 employed the HTBI primer set. TCRdb itself ran the multiplex PCR reads through MiXCR, one entry per CDR3 protein. The table includes over 500,000 distinct CDR3 sequences, 46% detected once. Specimen: peripheral blood or thyroid tissue (not recorded which). The receptor source for this set is an adult woman with Graves' disease, either hyperthyroidism or ophthalmopathy (not recorded which).

Points on this clonotype: An end of the junction does not agree with germline; a read error may underlie this. The V gene is TRBV7-8, the J gene TRBJ1-2; D is undetermined. Germline V gives CDR1 SGHVS, CDR2 FQNEAQ. The CDR3 extends over 14 amino acids. CDR3 nucleotides: TGCGCCAGCAGCTCAGACGAGAACAACTATGGCTACACCTTC. Its protein is CASSSDENNYGYTF. The full variable domain, in which reference TRBV7-8 and TRBJ1-2 provide the parts outside the CDR3, is GAGVSQSPRYKVAKRGQDVALRCDPISGHVSLFWYQQALGQGPEFLTYFQNEAQLDKSGLPSDRFFAERPEGSVSTLKIQRTQQEDSAVYLCASSSDENNYGYTFGSGTRLTVV.

This clonotype was recorded once. CDR3 bases: TGCAGTGCGACGACAGGGGAAGTGCCCCAGCATTTT. Protein product: CSATTGEVPQHF. The chain couples TRBV20-1 to TRBJ1-5; 8 nucleotides align to TRBD1. Germline V gene data show CDR1 as DFQATT and CDR2 as SNEGSKA (reference sequence). This CDR3 is 12 amino acids long. V was clipped by 6 bases and J by 9 bases; unmatched bases: 7.

The chain carries TRBV12-3 or TRBV12-4 and TRBJ2-5; D not certain. There are 14 residues in the CDR3. V lost 6 bases and J 1 base, leaving 12 bases between the germline ends. CDR3 residues: CASSFPARQETQYF. As DNA, the CDR3 is TGTGCCAGCAGCTTCCCGGCACGCCAAGAGACCCAGTACTTC.

The chain joins TRBV7-8 to TRBJ1-1; D is uncertain. This CDR3 spans 15 amino acids. V lost 5 bases and J lost 4, with 17 bases in between. Germline CDR1 SGHVS, CDR2 FQNEAQ. This CDR3 reads CASSRDYEGRTEAFF. The DNA for the CDR3 is TGTGCCAGCAGCCGCGACTACGAGGGCCGCACTGAAGCTTTCTTT.

The J gene is TRBJ1-1, the V gene TRBV10-3, with D perhaps matching TRBD1 (6 bases). V lost 6 bases and J lost 5, with 16 bases in between. The CDR3 spans 14 residues. Germline assignment: CDR1 ENHRY and CDR2 SYGVKD. The DNA of the CDR3 is TGTGCCATCAGACCACAGGGAGGTGGAACTGAAGCTTTCTTT. Translating gives CAIRPQGGGTEAFF.

This chain links TRBV7-9 with TRBJ2-7; 7 bases match TRBD2. Losses at the gene ends were 5 bases for V and 2 bases for J; bases not matched to a gene: 6. The germline V gene encodes CDR1 SEHNR and CDR2 FQNEAQ (reference sequence). CDR3 length: 14 amino acids. The CDR3 DNA follows: TGTGCCAGCAGCCCCGGGAGGCCAGCCTACGAGCAGTACTTC. This encodes CASSPGRPAYEQYF.

This clonotype was found many times. The chain employs TRBV7-9 and TRBJ1-1; weak D call: TRBD1 (5 bases). The CDR3 length is 16 residues. V was clipped by 8 bases and J by 0 bases, with 19 bases between them. Germline CDR1 and CDR2: SEHNR and FQNEAQ (reference sequence). CDR3 nucleotides: TGTGCCAGCGCTGAGGACGGACGGGGGGTGAACACTGAAGCTTTCTTT. Protein sequence: CASAEDGRGVNTEAFF.

This clonotype was counted between two and nine times. The chain combines TRBV19 with TRBJ2-7; a weak D match, TRBD1 (5 bases). The CDR3 is 14 residues long. Trimming pared 2 bases from V and 6 bases from J, leaving 14 bases between. CDR1 is LNHDA and CDR2 is SQIVND in the germline V gene (reference sequence). CDR3 sequence: CASSINAGLREQYF. As DNA, the CDR3 is TGTGCCAGTAGTATAAACGCAGGGTTACGCGAGCAGTACTTC.

This clonotype was observed many times. The chain has TRBV11-2 and TRBJ2-7; unclear D gene. The CDR3 extends over 14 amino acids. Per germline, CDR1 SGHAT and CDR2 FQNNGV. Trimming left V 5 bases short and J 2 bases short, with 13 bases between. This chain's CDR3 is CASSPYLDTYEQYF. The CDR3 region has the DNA TGTGCCAGCAGCCCTTACCTAGACACCTACGAGCAGTACTTC.

The CDR3 loop is CASSDRGGRGPKETQYF. In DNA form, the CDR3 reads TGTGCCAGCAGTGATAGGGGCGGACGGGGCCCCAAAGAGACCCAGTACTTC. V and J are TRBV2 and TRBJ2-5, with D perhaps being TRBD1 or TRBD2 (5 bases each). The CDR3 covers 17 residues. With 3 bases removed from V and 3 bases from J, the gap between germline ends came to 20 bases. Germline CDR1 reads SNHLY; CDR2 reads FYNNEI. Looking up the rest from reference TRBV2 and TRBJ2-5 gives the full variable domain: EPEVTQTPSHQVTQMGQEVILRCVPISNHLYFYWYRQILGQKVEFLVSFYNNEISEKSEIFDDQFSVERPDGSNFTLKIRSTKLEDSAMYFCASSDRGGRGPKETQYFGPGTRLLVL.

This clonotype was observed many times. V is TRBV7-2 and J is TRBJ2-2; no firm D call. In germline, CDR1 is SGHTA, CDR2 FQGNSA. The CDR3 is 15 amino acids. Deletions cut 4 bases from V and 0 bases from J, with 9 bases between. CDR3: CASSSGRTNTGELFF. The CDR3 DNA sequence: TGTGCCAGCAGCTCCGGACGGACGAACACCGGGGAGCTGTTTTTT.

The rearrangement uses TRBV29-1 and TRBJ1-4; no clear D gene. There are 14 residues in the CDR3. Germline loops: CDR1 SQVTM, CDR2 ANQGSEA. V was pared by 2 bases and J by 3 bases, with 10 bases between. CDR3: CSVELGSANEKLFF. CDR3 sequence (DNA): TGCAGCGTTGAATTAGGGTCGGCTAATGAAAAACTGTTTTTT.

A word on this clonotype: A junction boundary mismatches the germline segment, possibly from a read error. The chain recombines TRBV20-1 with TRBJ2-1; D is unclear. This CDR3 is built from 15 residues. Looked up from germline, CDR1 is DFQATT and CDR2 is SNEGSKA (reference sequence). Written as DNA, the CDR3 is TGCAGTGCTAGAGAGCCCTTGACATTTAGCAATCAGCAGTTCTTC. It specifies CSAREPLTFSNQQFF.

In this sample, this clonotype turned up a few times. V gene TRBV20-1 combines with J gene TRBJ2-5; D ambiguous. CDR1 and CDR2 from the germline V gene are DFQATT and SNEGSKA (reference sequence). The CDR3 contains 16 residues. V lost 0 bases and J 9 bases, leaving 23 bases between the germline ends. The CDR3 DNA reads TGCAGTGCTAGAGACGACTCTGGTAGAGGTGGTCAGCCCCAGTACTTC. Translated, it gives CSARDDSGRGGQPQYF.

Notes on this clonotype: At one boundary the junction diverges from the germline segment, which might be a read error. The CDR3 reads CASSLEEGQETQYF. The CDR3, as DNA: TGTGCTAGCAGCTTGGAGGAAGGCCAAGAGACCCAGTACTTC. This chain joins TRBV7-7 and TRBJ2-5; a weak D match, TRBD2 (5 bases). This CDR3 region has 14 residues. Germline V gene lookup returns CDR1 SSHAT and CDR2 FNYEAQ (reference sequence). Filled out from reference TRBV7-7 and TRBJ2-5, the complete variable domain reads GAGVSQSPRYKVTKRGQDVTLRCDPISSHATLYWYQQALGQGPEFLTYFNYEAQPDKSGLPSDRFSAERPEGSISTLTIQRTEQRDSAMYRCASSLEEGQETQYFGPGTRLLVL.

This clonotype was found once. This rearrangement joins TRBV5-5 to TRBJ2-7; a weak D match, TRBD1 (5 bases). Germline V lookup: CDR1 SGHKS, CDR2 YYEKEE (reference sequence). The CDR3 contains 13 residues. V lost 0 bases, J lost 6 bases, and 10 bases lay in between. For the CDR3, the DNA is TGTGCCAGCAGCTTGGGACAGACGGTCGAGCAGTACTTC. Amino acid sequence: CASSLGQTVEQYF.

This clonotype was observed at least ten times. The chain couples TRBV7-2 to TRBJ1-4; D not certain. CDR1 SGHTA and CDR2 FQGNSA come from the germline V gene. V lost 0 bases and J 8 bases, leaving 7 bases between the germline ends. CDR3 length equals 13 residues. CDR3 sequence: CASSLAIREKLFF. The CDR3 DNA follows: TGTGCCAGCAGCTTAGCGATAAGAGAAAAACTGTTTTTT.

This clonotype was recorded many times. The chain employs TRBV19 and TRBJ1-1; D gene uncertain. Germline V gene lookup returns CDR1 LNHDA and CDR2 SQIVND (reference sequence). Trimming took off 3 bases at V and 0 bases at J, with 14 bases between the two ends. This CDR3 has 16 residues. The CDR3 region is CASSMPSAWMNTEAFF. The CDR3 region has the DNA TGTGCCAGTAGTATGCCCAGCGCTTGGATGAACACTGAAGCTTTCTTT.

The DNA for the CDR3 is TGCAGTGCTAGAGCCTACCGGGACTACTCAGACCACGAGCAGTACTTC. It yields the protein CSARAYRDYSDHEQYF. The chain joins TRBV20-1 to TRBJ2-7, with TRBD2 matching 7 bases. J lost 5 bases, V lost 1 base, and 14 bases had no gene match. CDR1 DFQATT and CDR2 SNEGSKA come from the germline V gene (reference sequence). CDR3 length equals 16 residues.

V gene TRBV7-2 combines with J gene TRBJ1-2; D call uncertain. This CDR3 spans 13 amino acids. Germline CDR1 is SGHTA and CDR2 is FQGNSA. With 4 bases removed from V and 2 bases from J, the gap between germline ends came to 8 bases. The DNA for the CDR3 is TGTGCCAGCAGCTCTACAGTAAACTATGGCTACACCTTC. This codes for CASSSTVNYGYTF.

A few counts support this clonotype. The chain uses TRBV7-2 and TRBJ1-2, with a possible D match to TRBD1 (5 bases). Trimming took 1 base from V and 4 from J, leaving 10 bases between them. This CDR3 has 14 amino acids. Looked up from germline, CDR1 is SGHTA and CDR2 is FQGNSA. CDR3 nucleotide sequence: TGTGCCAGCAGCTTAGACAGAGGGGCCTATGGCTACACCTTC. Protein sequence: CASSLDRGAYGYTF.

This clonotype has at least ten counts. This rearrangement joins TRBV12-3 or TRBV12-4 to TRBJ1-1; D is unresolved. This CDR3 contains 14 residues. V lost 7 bases to trimming and J lost 1 base, with 13 bases between them. The CDR3 protein is CASKVDGRNTEAFF. CDR3 sequence (DNA): TGTGCCAGCAAAGTTGACGGACGGAACACTGAAGCTTTCTTT.

This chain uses TRBV10-3 with TRBJ1-1; the match to TRBD1 covers 7 bases. The germline V gene encodes CDR1 ENHRY and CDR2 SYGVKD. This CDR3 comprises 12 residues. Losses at the gene ends were 4 bases for V and 7 bases for J; bases not matched to a gene: 3. The CDR3 spells CAISAGGNEAFF. The CDR3 DNA follows: TGTGCCATCAGTGCAGGGGGAAATGAAGCTTTCTTT.

This clonotype has a count of ten or more. The chain couples TRBV20-1 to TRBJ1-5, with D perhaps matching TRBD1 (5 bases). The CDR3 has 13 residues. CDR1 DFQATT and CDR2 SNEGSKA come from the germline V gene (reference sequence). V was pared by 6 bases and J by 0 bases, with 9 bases between. The CDR3 here is CSAMDNSNQPQHF. In DNA form, the CDR3 reads TGCAGTGCCATGGACAATAGCAATCAGCCCCAGCATTTT.

V and J are TRBV6-5 and TRBJ1-2, with D maybe TRBD1 (6 bases). The CDR3 runs 15 residues. Between the trimmed V and J ends, which lost 0 bases and 4 bases, there was a span of 12 bases. The germline V gene encodes CDR1 MNHEY and CDR2 SVGAGI. CDR3 sequence: CASSYSKDSFYGYTF. CDR3 sequence (DNA): TGTGCCAGCAGTTACTCGAAGGACAGCTTCTATGGCTACACCTTC.

This clonotype came up a few times. The V call is TRBV2, the J call TRBJ2-2; weak D call: TRBD2 (6 bases). Trimming cost V 3 bases and J 6 bases, with 14 bases left between them. This CDR3 has 15 residues. The V gene's germline CDR1 is SNHLY and CDR2 FYNNEI. CDR3 protein: CASSDWRARAGELFF. CDR3 bases: TGTGCCAGCAGTGATTGGAGGGCGAGGGCCGGGGAGCTGTTTTTT. The full variable domain, rest sourced from reference TRBV2 and TRBJ2-2, is EPEVTQTPSHQVTQMGQEVILRCVPISNHLYFYWYRQILGQKVEFLVSFYNNEISEKSEIFDDQFSVERPDGSNFTLKIRSTKLEDSAMYFCASSDWRARAGELFFGEGSRLTVL.